These 14 T cell receptor beta chains came from one sample sequenced in a study of T cells in Graves' hyperthyroidism and ophthalmopathy. RNA transcripts provided the source from which TCR beta CDR3 regions were amplified. Initially, a first-round RT-PCR of the TCR CDR3 employed the HTBI primer set. Using its own MiXCR run on the multiplex PCR reads, TCRdb lists one record per CDR3 protein. The sample lists around 300,000 distinct CDR3 sequences, approximately 13% occurring once. The material sequenced was blood. The origin of the receptors is a woman in her twenties or thirties with Graves' hyperthyroidism.

The chain employs TRBV12-3 or TRBV12-4 and TRBJ2-3, with D perhaps TRBD1 or TRBD2 (5 bases each). Trimming pared 8 bases from V and 0 bases from J, leaving 12 bases between. The CDR3 totals 14 residues. The CDR3 DNA sequence: TGTGCCAGCGTCCGCGAGGGGAGCACAGATACGCAGTATTTT. Its protein is CASVREGSTDTQYF.

The chain uses TRBV6-2 or TRBV6-3 and TRBJ2-1; no reliable D call. Trimming stripped 6 bases from V and 10 bases from J, with 13 bases between. The CDR3 length is 12 residues. Germline CDR1 reads MNHEY; CDR2 reads SVGEGT. CDR3 coding DNA: TGTGCCAGCAGGCCCAATGTGGGCGAGCAGTTCTTC. It encodes CASRPNVGEQFF.

Many counts were recorded for this clonotype. This sequence joins TRBV30 and TRBJ2-1; TRBD2 agrees at 8 bases. The CDR3 is made up of 16 amino acids. V lost 1 base and J lost 0; bases outside the gene matches: 5. Germline V CDR1 and CDR2: GTSNPN, SVGIG (reference sequence). CDR3 sequence: CAWSGSGGSSYNEQFF. CDR3 nucleotide sequence: TGTGCCTGGAGTGGGAGCGGGGGAAGCTCCTACAATGAGCAGTTCTTC. Together with reference TRBV30 and TRBJ2-1, the CDR3 gives the full variable domain: SQTIHQWPATLVQPVGSPLSLECTVEGTSNPNLYWYRQAAGRGLQLLFYSVGIGQISSEVPQNLSASRPQDRQFILSSKKLLLSDSGFYLCAWSGSGGSSYNEQFFGPGTRLTVL.

This clonotype was seen once. This chain links TRBV20-1 with TRBJ2-7; weak D call: TRBD1 (6 bases). Per germline, CDR1 DFQATT and CDR2 SNEGSKA (reference sequence). The CDR3 has 14 residues. Trimming cost V 2 bases and J 5 bases, with 16 bases left between them. In nucleotides, the CDR3 is TGCAGTGCTAGATTACAGGGTCCCACCGACGAGCAGTACTTC. It is translated as CSARLQGPTDEQYF.

There are many counts of this clonotype. The chain uses TRBV27 and TRBJ2-5, with D possibly TRBD1 on 6 matching bases. With 5 bases removed from V and 5 bases from J, the gap between germline ends came to 21 bases. Germline V gene lookup returns CDR1 MNHEY and CDR2 SMNVEV (reference sequence). The CDR3 spans 16 residues. The CDR3 sequence: CASSPIAEQGSETQYF. CDR3 coding DNA: TGTGCCAGCAGTCCCATTGCGGAACAGGGTTCGGAGACCCAGTACTTC.

A few counts support this clonotype. The chain has TRBV5-4 and TRBJ2-3; the match to TRBD1 covers 7 bases. Looked up from germline, CDR1 is SGHNT and CDR2 is YYREEE (reference sequence). The CDR3 is made up of 15 amino acids. The V segment lost 7 bases and the J segment 1 base; nucleotides outside the gene matches: 9. CDR3 residues: CASRDGTARTDTQYF. Written as DNA, the CDR3 is TGTGCCAGCCGTGACGGGACAGCGCGCACAGATACGCAGTATTTT.

This chain joins TRBV18 and TRBJ2-7; D not certain. Germline lookup yields CDR1 KGHSH and CDR2 LQKENI. CDR3 length: 14 residues. Trimming cost V 1 base and J 1 base, with 8 bases left between them. The CDR3 DNA follows: TGTGCCAGCTCACCACGCCTCCGGTCCTACGAGCAGTACTTC. This encodes CASSPRLRSYEQYF. The full variable domain, with the rest looked up from reference TRBV18 and TRBJ2-7, is NAGVMQNPRHLVRRRGQEARLRCSPMKGHSHVYWYRQLPEEGLKFMVYLQKENIIDESGMPKERFSAEFPKEGPSILRIQQVVRGDSAAYFCASSPRLRSYEQYFGPGTRLTVT.

The table lists this clonotype with many counts. This rearrangement joins TRBV11-2 to TRBJ2-7, with D perhaps TRBD1 (6 bases). This CDR3 spans 14 amino acids. The V and J ends lost 5 bases and 1 base respectively, with 12 bases between them. CDR1 and CDR2 from the germline V gene are SGHAT and FQNNGV. This CDR3 reads CASSRSDSSYEQYF. The CDR3 bases are TGTGCCAGCAGCCGTTCGGACAGTTCCTACGAGCAGTACTTC.

As concerns this clonotype: This may come from a read error, since a much larger clone is one base off. The chain recombines TRBV11-2 with TRBJ1-2; 7 bases align to TRBD1. V lost 3 bases, J lost 8 bases, and 9 bases stayed unmatched. CDR1 SGHAT and CDR2 FQNNGV come from the germline V gene. This CDR3 contains 14 residues. The CDR3 sequence: CASSLYRGRRGYTF. The CDR3 DNA reads TGTGCCAGCAGCTTGTACAGGGGCCGGCGCGGCTACACCTTC.

In DNA form, the CDR3 reads TGTGCCAGCAGCCCGATTACGTACGAGCAGTACTTC. This gives the protein CASSPITYEQYF. The V gene is TRBV7-9, the J gene TRBJ2-7, with D hard to call. There are 12 residues in the CDR3. Germline V gene sequence: CDR1 SEHNR, CDR2 FQNEAQ (reference sequence). V dropped 5 bases and J dropped 4 bases, with 9 bases sitting between them.

V gene TRBV4-2 combines with J gene TRBJ1-5; D uncertain. Germline values: CDR1 LGHNA, CDR2 YNFKEQ. V lost 0 bases and J 2 bases, leaving 8 bases between the germline ends. The CDR3 extends over 15 amino acids. The CDR3 region has the DNA TGTGCCAGCAGCCAAGAGAACAGAGGCAATCAGCCCCAGCATTTT. It yields the protein CASSQENRGNQPQHF.

This clonotype was counted once. It is unclear where the CDR3 begins or ends on the DNA, so no DNA is shown, and the CDR3 is as TCRdb lists it. This chain joins TRBV10-3 and TRBJ2-5; the table names TRBD2, a call not compared with the DNA. The CDR3 length is 14 residues, termini included. From germline, CDR1 is ENHRY and CDR2 SYGVKD. CDR3 loop: CASNFGLGTETQHF.

This clonotype was counted between two and nine times. The chain combines TRBV19 with TRBJ1-4, with D possibly matching TRBD1 (5 bases). There are 14 residues in the CDR3. V lost 5 bases and J 6 bases, leaving 13 bases between the germline ends. CDR1 and CDR2 (germline): LNHDA, SQIVND (reference sequence). This CDR3 reads CASSRDPGDEKLFF. The CDR3 DNA reads TGTGCCAGTAGTCGGGACCCGGGGGATGAAAAACTGTTTTTT.

The chain uses TRBV4-2 and TRBJ1-1; D gene ambiguous. V was cut by 1 base and J by 0 bases, with 21 bases left in between. The CDR3 spans 19 residues. The germline gives CDR1 LGHNA, CDR2 YNFKEQ. CDR3 sequence: CASSQVIQTNLEMNTEAFF. In DNA, the CDR3 is TGTGCCAGCAGCCAAGTTATTCAGACCAACCTAGAAATGAACACTGAAGCTTTCTTT.